Presented here are 4 T cell receptor beta chains from one specimen sequenced in a study of blood T cell repertoires in COVID-19. Profiling relied on immunoSEQ multiplex PCR, and the TCRdb table lists in-frame clones only, not all of them. The sample records roughly 110,000 clones, 70% to 80% being singletons. The sequenced sample consisted of peripheral blood. The receptors originated from a man older than 75 with COVID-19, enrolled during active disease.

This chain joins TRBV18 and TRBJ2-2; a weak D match, TRBD1 (6 bases). The CDR3 is made up of 17 amino acids. The V gene's germline CDR1 is KGHSH and CDR2 LQKENI. Trimming removed 6 bases from V and 0 bases from J, with 17 bases in between. CDR3 sequence: CASSRLTKGANTGELFF. DNA of the CDR3: TGTGCCAGCTCTCGCCTTACCAAGGGGGCGAACACCGGGGAGCTGTTTTTT.

This clone came up a few times. The genes are TRBV28 and TRBJ2-7; 13 bases fit TRBD2. The V gene end was trimmed by 4 bases and the J gene end by 7 bases; junction bases not matched to a gene: 4. Per the germline V gene, CDR1 is MDHEN and CDR2 is SYDVKM. This CDR3 is built from 14 residues. The chain's CDR3 is CASSYTSGRGEQYF. DNA of the CDR3: TGTGCCAGCAGTTACACTAGCGGGAGGGGGGAGCAGTACTTC. Full variable domain (rest looked up from reference TRBV28 and TRBJ2-7): DVKVTQSSRYLVKRTGEKVFLECVQDMDHENMFWYRQDPGLGLRLIYFSYDVKMKEKGDIPEGYSVSREKKERFSLILESASTNQTSMYLCASSYTSGRGEQYFGPGTRLTVT.

This rearrangement joins TRBV2 to TRBJ2-7; 12 bases agree with TRBD2. Germline values: CDR1 SNHLY, CDR2 FYNNEI. The V gene end was trimmed by 6 bases and the J gene end by 0 bases; junction bases not matched to a gene: 6. This CDR3 is 16 amino acids long. The CDR3 DNA reads as TGTGCCAGCAGCCCCGGGACTAGCGGGTTCTCCTACGAGCAGTACTTC. Translation: CASSPGTSGFSYEQYF.

This chain connects TRBV6-5 to TRBJ2-7; 8 bases line up with TRBD2. Trimming cost V 2 bases and J 1 base; bases outside gene matches: 1. Germline CDR1 reads MNHEY; CDR2 reads SVGAGI. CDR3 length: 14 residues. The CDR3 spells CASSYERGSYEQYF. The CDR3 DNA follows: TGTGCCAGCAGTTACGAGCGGGGGTCCTACGAGCAGTACTTC.